The sequence of this T cell receptor beta chain was determined in a study of shared clonotypes between healthy human individuals. The overall study: Used for every donor were three CD4 naive, three CD4 memory, two CD8 naive and one CD8 memory plate.

Donation came from healthy HIV-negative adults that had no recent acute infections or vaccinations. Every donor was a Caucasian adult from Nashville, Tennessee. A deep-level run was used for the assay. Assay used: immunoSEQ multiplex PCR; TCRdb lists only in-frame clones, some missing. The sample shows about 2.4 million clones, 80% to 95% of them seen only once. V lost 3 bases, J lost 1 base, and 16 bases lay in between. CDR1 SGDLS and CDR2 YYNGEE come from the germline V gene. The CDR3 has 16 amino acids. Input material: naive CD4+ T cells from PBMCs. Documented subset: CD45RA+ positively selected. V gene TRBV9 combines with J gene TRBJ2-5, with D tentatively TRBD1 or TRBD2 (5 bases each). The sequence was obtained from a man between 18 and 35 years old in good health. Some clones in this sample may be carry-over from other donors' samples. CDR3 amino acids: CASSAGAWGSQETQYF. DNA for the CDR3: TGTGCCAGCAGCGCCGGGGCTTGGGGGTCCCAAGAGACCCAGTACTTC.